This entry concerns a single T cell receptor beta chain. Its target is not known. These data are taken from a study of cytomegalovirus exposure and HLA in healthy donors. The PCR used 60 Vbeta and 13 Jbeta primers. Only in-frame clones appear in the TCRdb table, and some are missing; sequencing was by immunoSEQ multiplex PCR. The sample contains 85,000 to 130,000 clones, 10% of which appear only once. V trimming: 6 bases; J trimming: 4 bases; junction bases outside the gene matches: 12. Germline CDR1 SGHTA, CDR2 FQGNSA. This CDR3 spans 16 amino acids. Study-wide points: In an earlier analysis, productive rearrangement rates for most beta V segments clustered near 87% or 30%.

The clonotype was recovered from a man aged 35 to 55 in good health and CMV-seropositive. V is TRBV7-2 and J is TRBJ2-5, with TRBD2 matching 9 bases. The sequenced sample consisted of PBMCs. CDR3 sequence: CASSFLAGVGTETQYF. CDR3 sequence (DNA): TGTGCCAGCAGTTTTTTAGCGGGAGTAGGGACAGAGACCCAGTACTTC.